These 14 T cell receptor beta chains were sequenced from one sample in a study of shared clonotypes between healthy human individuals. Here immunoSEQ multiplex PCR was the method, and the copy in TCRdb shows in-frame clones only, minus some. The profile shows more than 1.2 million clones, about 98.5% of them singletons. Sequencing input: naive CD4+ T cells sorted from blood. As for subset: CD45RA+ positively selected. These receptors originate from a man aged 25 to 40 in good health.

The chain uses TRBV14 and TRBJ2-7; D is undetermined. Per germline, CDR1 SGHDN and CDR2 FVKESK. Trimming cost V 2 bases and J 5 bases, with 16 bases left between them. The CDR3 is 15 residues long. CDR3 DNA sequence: TGTGCCAGCAGCCAATTCCGTGGCCCCTATAACGAGCAGTACTTC. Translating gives CASSQFRGPYNEQYF.

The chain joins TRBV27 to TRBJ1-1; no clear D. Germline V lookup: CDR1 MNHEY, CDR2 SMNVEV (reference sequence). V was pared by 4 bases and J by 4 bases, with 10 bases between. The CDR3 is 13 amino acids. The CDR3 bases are TGTGCCAGCAGTTCTCTAGAACGCACTGAAGCTTTCTTT. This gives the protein CASSSLERTEAFF.

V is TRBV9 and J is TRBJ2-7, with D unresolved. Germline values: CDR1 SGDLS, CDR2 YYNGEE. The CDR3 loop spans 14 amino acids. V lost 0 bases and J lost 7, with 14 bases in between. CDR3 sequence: CASSVADRAWEQYF. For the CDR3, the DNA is TGTGCCAGCAGCGTAGCGGATAGGGCTTGGGAGCAGTACTTC.

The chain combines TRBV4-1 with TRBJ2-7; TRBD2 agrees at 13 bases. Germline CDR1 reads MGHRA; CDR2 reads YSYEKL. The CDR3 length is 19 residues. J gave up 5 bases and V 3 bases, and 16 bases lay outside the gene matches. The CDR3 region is CASSQATSGRANIIHEQYF. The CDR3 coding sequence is TGCGCCAGCAGCCAGGCAACTAGCGGGAGGGCAAATATCATCCACGAGCAGTACTTC.

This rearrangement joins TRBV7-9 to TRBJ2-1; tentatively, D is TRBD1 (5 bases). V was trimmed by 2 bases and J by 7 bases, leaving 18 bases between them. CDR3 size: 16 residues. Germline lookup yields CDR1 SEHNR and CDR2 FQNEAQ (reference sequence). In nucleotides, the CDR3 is TGTGCCAGCAGCTTACTCCCAGGGAATGTAGGGAATGAGCAGTTCTTC. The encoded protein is CASSLLPGNVGNEQFF.

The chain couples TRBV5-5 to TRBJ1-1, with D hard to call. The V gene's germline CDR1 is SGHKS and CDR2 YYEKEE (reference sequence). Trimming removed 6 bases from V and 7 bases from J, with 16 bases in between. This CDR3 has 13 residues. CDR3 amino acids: CASTDSLFLEAFF. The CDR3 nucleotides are TGTGCCAGCACCGATAGCTTGTTTCTTGAAGCTTTCTTT.

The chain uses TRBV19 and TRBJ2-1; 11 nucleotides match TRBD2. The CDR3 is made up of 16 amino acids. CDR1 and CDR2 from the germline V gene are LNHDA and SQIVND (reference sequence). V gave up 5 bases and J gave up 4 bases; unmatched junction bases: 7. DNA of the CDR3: TGTGCCAGTAGTCTTTCTAGCGGGAGGTTGTACAATGAGCAGTTCTTC. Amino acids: CASSLSSGRLYNEQFF.

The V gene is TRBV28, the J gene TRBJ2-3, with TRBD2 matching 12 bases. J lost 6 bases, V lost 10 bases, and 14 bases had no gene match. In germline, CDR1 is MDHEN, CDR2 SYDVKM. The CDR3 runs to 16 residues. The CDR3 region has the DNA TGTGCCACCAGACTAGCGGGAGCTATAGTGCCTGATACGCAGTATTTT. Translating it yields CATRLAGAIVPDTQYF. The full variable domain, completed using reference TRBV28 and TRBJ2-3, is DVKVTQSSRYLVKRTGEKVFLECVQDMDHENMFWYRQDPGLGLRLIYFSYDVKMKEKGDIPEGYSVSREKKERFSLILESASTNQTSMYLCATRLAGAIVPDTQYFGPGTRLTVL.

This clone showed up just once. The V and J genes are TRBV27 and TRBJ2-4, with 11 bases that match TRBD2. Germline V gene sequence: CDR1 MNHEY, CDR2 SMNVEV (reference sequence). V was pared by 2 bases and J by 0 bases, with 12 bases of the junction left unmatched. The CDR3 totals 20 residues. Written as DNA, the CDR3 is TGTGCCAGCAGTTTAGGTTCCCCGACTAGCGGGAACATAGCCAAAAACATTCAGTACTTC. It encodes CASSLGSPTSGNIAKNIQYF.

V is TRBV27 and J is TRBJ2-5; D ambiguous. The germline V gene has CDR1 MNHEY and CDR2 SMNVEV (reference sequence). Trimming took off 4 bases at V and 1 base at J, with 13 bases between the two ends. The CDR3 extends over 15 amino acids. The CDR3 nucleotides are TGTGCCAGCAGTTCTCAGACCCAAACCCAAGAGACCCAGTACTTC. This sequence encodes CASSSQTQTQETQYF.

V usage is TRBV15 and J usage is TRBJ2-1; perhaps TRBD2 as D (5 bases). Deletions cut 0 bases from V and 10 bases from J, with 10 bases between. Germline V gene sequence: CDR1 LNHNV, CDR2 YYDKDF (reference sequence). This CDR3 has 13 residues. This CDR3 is CATSRDPGTEQFF. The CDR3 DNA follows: TGTGCCACCAGCAGAGACCCGGGAACGGAGCAGTTCTTC.

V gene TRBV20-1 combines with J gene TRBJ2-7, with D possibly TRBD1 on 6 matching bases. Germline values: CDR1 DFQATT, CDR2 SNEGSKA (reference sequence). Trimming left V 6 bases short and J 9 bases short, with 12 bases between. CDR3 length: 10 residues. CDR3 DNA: TGCAGTGCCCGGGACATCTTGCAGTACTTC. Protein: CSARDILQYF.

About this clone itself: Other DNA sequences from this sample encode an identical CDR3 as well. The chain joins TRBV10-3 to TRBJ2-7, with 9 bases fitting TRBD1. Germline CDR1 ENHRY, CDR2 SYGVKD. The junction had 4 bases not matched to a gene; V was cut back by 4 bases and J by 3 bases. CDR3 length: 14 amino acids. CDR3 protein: CAISGDRVSYEQYF. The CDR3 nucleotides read TGTGCCATCAGTGGGGACAGGGTTAGCTACGAGCAGTACTTC.

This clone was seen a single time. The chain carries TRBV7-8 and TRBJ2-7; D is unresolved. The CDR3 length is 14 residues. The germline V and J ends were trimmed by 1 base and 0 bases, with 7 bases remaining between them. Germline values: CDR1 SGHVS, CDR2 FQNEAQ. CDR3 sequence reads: CASSLVAYSYEQYF. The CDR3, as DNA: TGTGCCAGCAGCTTAGTAGCTTACTCCTACGAGCAGTACTTC.